A single sample is the source of the 17 T cell receptor beta chains below, sequenced in a study of T cells in localized non-small cell lung cancer. Clones were read by immunoSEQ multiplex PCR, and TCRdb kept only the in-frame ones, dropping some. Of fewer than 30,000 clones listed, roughly 90% are singletons. The source was PBMCs, collected before any cancer treatment. The receptor source for this set is a man aged 40 to 69 with stage II lung adenocarcinoma.

This clone was detected only once. The J gene is TRBJ1-5, the V gene TRBV6-5, with D possibly being TRBD1 (5 bases). CDR1 is MNHEY, CDR2 SVGAGI, per germline. Trimming pared 6 bases from V and 1 base from J, leaving 7 bases between. The CDR3 consists of 13 residues. The CDR3 here is CASSQGSNQPQHF. The CDR3 DNA sequence: TGTGCCAGCAGCCAGGGAAGCAATCAGCCCCAGCATTTT.

CDR3 sequence (DNA): TGTGCCAGCTCACCACGCCAGACAGCCTACGAGCAGTACTTC. Translated, it gives CASSPRQTAYEQYF. The rearrangement joins TRBV18 to TRBJ2-7; the D gene is possibly TRBD1 (5 bases). Germline values: CDR1 KGHSH, CDR2 LQKENI. Trimming cost V 1 base and J 2 bases, with 9 bases left between them. The CDR3 totals 14 residues. Full variable domain (outside the CDR3, taken from reference TRBV18 and TRBJ2-7): NAGVMQNPRHLVRRRGQEARLRCSPMKGHSHVYWYRQLPEEGLKFMVYLQKENIIDESGMPKERFSAEFPKEGPSILRIQQVVRGDSAAYFCASSPRQTAYEQYFGPGTRLTVT.

V usage is TRBV6-1 and J usage is TRBJ2-5; perhaps TRBD2 as D (5 bases). This CDR3 is built from 14 residues. The V gene's germline CDR1 is MNHNS and CDR2 SASEGT. V gave up 1 base and J gave up 5 bases, with 11 bases separating them. The CDR3 loop is CASSEDGRGETQYF. CDR3 DNA: TGTGCCAGCAGTGAAGATGGCCGCGGGGAGACCCAGTACTTC.

The V call is TRBV5-1, the J call TRBJ2-1; no reliable D call. This CDR3 spans 13 amino acids. V lost 6 bases and J 0 bases, leaving 7 bases between the germline ends. Germline loops: CDR1 SGHRS, CDR2 YFSETQ. The CDR3 protein is CASKLSSYNEQFF. The DNA of the CDR3 is TGCGCCAGCAAGTTGAGCTCCTACAATGAGCAGTTCTTC.

This clone was observed once. This chain uses TRBV5-4 with TRBJ2-3; 11 bases are a match to TRBD2. The CDR3 runs 16 residues. Looked up from germline, CDR1 is SGHNT and CDR2 is YYREEE (reference sequence). V trimming: 0 bases; J trimming: 5 bases; junction bases outside the gene matches: 5. CDR3 amino acids: CASSLALAGGVDTQYF. CDR3 bases: TGTGCCAGCAGCTTGGCGCTAGCGGGGGGAGTAGATACGCAGTATTTT.

The genes are TRBV19 and TRBJ2-2, with 10 bases identical to TRBD2. The CDR3 totals 16 residues. CDR1 and CDR2 (germline): LNHDA, SQIVND (reference sequence). The ends lost 6 bases at V and 5 bases at J; junction bases unmatched: 9. CDR3: CASRKDLGLATGELFF. The CDR3, as DNA: TGTGCCAGTAGGAAAGATTTGGGACTAGCGACCGGGGAGCTGTTTTTT.

This clone has a single count. V is TRBV30 and J is TRBJ1-1, with unresolved D. The CDR3 length is 15 residues. Trimming left V 6 bases short and J 2 bases short, with 19 bases between. CDR1 GTSNPN and CDR2 SVGIG come from the germline V gene (reference sequence). The CDR3, as DNA: TGTGCCTGCCCAGAGTCGGGCCCGGGCAACACTGAAGCTTTCTTT. Translating it yields CACPESGPGNTEAFF. The full variable domain, completed using reference TRBV30 and TRBJ1-1, is SQTIHQWPATLVQPVGSPLSLECTVEGTSNPNLYWYRQAAGRGLQLLFYSVGIGQISSEVPQNLSASRPQDRQFILSSKKLLLSDSGFYLCACPESGPGNTEAFFGQGTRLTVV.

The rearrangement joins TRBV19 to TRBJ2-7; D not resolved. This CDR3 contains 14 residues. V lost 1 base and J lost 4, with 11 bases in between. Germline CDR1 is LNHDA and CDR2 is SQIVND (reference sequence). Written as DNA, the CDR3 is TGTGCCAGTAGTATAGGAGGAGTCACGTACGAGCAGTACTTC. It yields the protein CASSIGGVTYEQYF.

CDR3 in amino acids: CASTRGLAGGVTDTQYF. The CDR3 bases are TGTGCCAGCACCCGAGGACTAGCGGGGGGCGTCACAGATACGCAGTATTTT. This chain connects TRBV14 to TRBJ2-3, with 14 bases aligning to TRBD2. Germline CDR1 SGHDN, CDR2 FVKESK. The CDR3 spans 17 residues. With V trimmed by 7 bases and J by 2 bases, 8 bases remained unmatched. The full variable domain, with the rest looked up from reference TRBV14 and TRBJ2-3, is EAGVTQFPSHSVIEKGQTVTLRCDPISGHDNLYWYRRVMGKEIKFLLHFVKESKQDESGMPNNRFLAERTGGTYSTLKVQPAELEDSGVYFCASTRGLAGGVTDTQYFGPGTRLTVL.

The chain carries TRBV6-5 and TRBJ1-1, with D unclear. The CDR3 has 12 residues. Germline loops: CDR1 MNHEY, CDR2 SVGAGI. V lost 10 bases to trimming and J lost 0 bases, with 9 bases between them. The CDR3 here is CATHSLNTEAFF. The CDR3 DNA follows: TGTGCCACCCATTCCTTGAACACTGAAGCTTTCTTT.

The rearrangement links TRBV4-1 to TRBJ1-1; possible D gene TRBD1, 6 bases. This CDR3 comprises 17 residues. The ends were cut back, 4 bases at V and 1 base at J, with 19 bases in the middle. Germline-derived CDR1 and CDR2 are MGHRA and YSYEKL. In DNA, the CDR3 is TGCGCCAGCAGCCCCCTGACAGGAGCGGGGTCGAACACTGAAGCTTTCTTT. It translates to CASSPLTGAGSNTEAFF.

This rearrangement joins TRBV30 to TRBJ2-5, with D hard to call. Germline V lookup: CDR1 GTSNPN, CDR2 SVGIG (reference sequence). The CDR3 sequence is 14 residues long. The germline V and J ends were trimmed by 0 bases and 5 bases, with 13 bases remaining between them. The CDR3 is CAWSVLKGRETQYF. The DNA for the CDR3 is TGTGCCTGGAGTGTACTTAAGGGTAGGGAGACCCAGTACTTC.

The chain joins TRBV6-1 to TRBJ1-2; D is ambiguous. Trimming took 0 bases from V and 4 from J, leaving 18 bases between them. CDR1 and CDR2 (germline): MNHNS, SASEGT. The CDR3 sequence is 17 residues long. The CDR3 reads CASSEAEDRVLPYGYTF. CDR3 DNA: TGTGCCAGCAGTGAAGCGGAGGATAGGGTCCTTCCCTATGGCTACACCTTC.

The sample holds one count of this clone. J is TRBJ1-1 and V is TRBV5-6; D possibly corresponds to TRBD1 (5 bases). Germline loops: CDR1 SGHDT, CDR2 YYEEEE. The V gene lost 1 base and the J gene lost 0 bases, with 10 bases spanning the gap. The CDR3 totals 15 residues. The CDR3 region is CASSLLGTVNTEAFF. The DNA for the CDR3 is TGTGCCAGCAGCTTGTTGGGGACGGTGAACACTGAAGCTTTCTTT.

The chain combines TRBV5-8 with TRBJ1-1; 7 bases are a match to TRBD1. CDR1 is SGHTS, CDR2 YDEGEE, per germline. Unmatched junction bases numbered 4, after V lost 7 bases and J lost 1 base. There are 13 residues in the CDR3. This CDR3 is CASGDRQNTEAFF. The CDR3 region has the DNA TGTGCCAGCGGGGACAGACAGAACACTGAAGCTTTCTTT.

The chain couples TRBV5-1 to TRBJ1-2, with D perhaps matching TRBD1 (5 bases). V was pared by 4 bases and J by 6 bases, with 16 bases between. The CDR3 length is 14 residues. CDR1 and CDR2 from the germline V gene are SGHRS and YFSETQ. CDR3 region: CASSPPAGLDGYTF. The CDR3 nucleotides are TGCGCCAGCAGCCCCCCCGCGGGGCTGGATGGCTACACCTTC. Full variable domain (missing parts from reference TRBV5-1 and TRBJ1-2): KAGVTQTPRYLIKTRGQQVTLSCSPISGHRSVSWYQQTPGQGLQFLFEYFSETQRNKGNFPGRFSGRQFSNSRSEMNVSTLELGDSALYLCASSPPAGLDGYTFGSGTRLTVV.

The chain has TRBV25-1 and TRBJ2-1; D gene ambiguous. Trimming took 4 bases from V and 1 from J, leaving 14 bases between them. Germline CDR1 is MGHDK and CDR2 is SYGVNS. The length of the CDR3 is 16 residues. The CDR3 DNA follows: TGTGCCAGCAGTGTGCTCGAGTCCAGTTCCTACAATGAGCAGTTCTTC. Translated: CASSVLESSSYNEQFF.